The 6 T cell receptor beta chains given below trace back to one sample, sequenced in a study of a mutant IDH1 vaccine in newly diagnosed glioma (dated by TCRdb to the early 2020s). The library relied on the immunoSEQ multiplex PCR assay. TCRdb took over this immuneACCESS table, retaining in-frame rearrangements with V and J assigned. Such tables are incomplete; in checked studies, under half of the missing clones stem from an unresolved V gene, and the remainder is unexplained. This sample is represented by fewer than 75,000 clones; roughly 83% of them were singletons. Approximately 9.5% of the sample belongs to the ten largest clones. Read against the paper, the sample's time point label means: week 11, during vaccination. Each vaccine dose, consisting of 300 ug of a 20-mer mutant IDH1 peptide in Montanide, was administered subcutaneously with topical imiquimod. For these TCRs, the target antigens are not known.

The sample was PBMCs, taken from a glioma patient whose treatment included an IDH1 peptide vaccine. The source of these receptors is a woman aged 45-59 years with glioma.

The genes are TRBV19 and TRBJ1-5; TRBD1 might be the D (5 bases). Germline CDR1 is LNHDA and CDR2 is SQIVND (reference sequence). This CDR3 is 16 amino acids long. Deletions cut 5 bases from V and 4 bases from J, with 18 bases between. As DNA, the CDR3 is TGTGCCAGTAGTGCCGGACCGATACGGGGGAATCAGCCCCAGCATTTT. It translates to CASSAGPIRGNQPQHF. The complete variable domain, with remaining parts taken from reference TRBV19 and TRBJ1-5, reads DGGITQSPKYLFRKEGQNVTLSCEQNLNHDAMYWYRQDPGQGLRLIYYSQIVNDFQKGDIAEGYSVSREKKESFPLTVTSAQKNPTAFYLCASSAGPIRGNQPQHFGDGTRLSIL.

The CDR3 sequence: CASSPQGDGAYEQYF. DNA for the CDR3: TGTGCCAGCAGCCCGCAAGGGGACGGAGCCTACGAGCAGTACTTC. The V and J genes are TRBV6-5 and TRBJ2-7; D tentatively fits TRBD1 or TRBD2 (5 bases each). Between the trimmed V and J ends, which lost 6 bases and 2 bases, there was a span of 17 bases. Germline-derived CDR1 and CDR2 are MNHEY and SVGAGI. The CDR3 covers 15 residues.

V is TRBV6-5 and J is TRBJ1-1; tentative D call: TRBD1 (5 bases). The CDR3 length is 14 residues. Trimming cost V 2 bases and J 4 bases, with 11 bases left between them. CDR1 and CDR2 from the germline V gene are MNHEY and SVGAGI. The CDR3 DNA sequence: TGTGCCAGCAGTTACAAGATCAGGGTCACTGAAGCTTTCTTT. Its protein is CASSYKIRVTEAFF.

This clone was seen once. V is TRBV5-4 and J is TRBJ2-2; 8 bases match TRBD1. CDR3 length: 15 residues. Germline trimming cut 4 bases from V and 4 bases from J; bases unmatched to any gene: 6. Germline-derived CDR1 and CDR2 are SGHNT and YYREEE (reference sequence). The CDR3, as DNA: TGTGCCAGCAGCCCCAGACAGGGGAGCACCGGGGAGCTGTTTTTT. The encoded protein is CASSPRQGSTGELFF.

The chain carries TRBV4-2 and TRBJ1-2; 7 nucleotides match TRBD1. The junction had 2 bases not matched to a gene; V was cut back by 0 bases and J by 4 bases. The CDR3 totals 14 residues. Germline loops: CDR1 LGHNA, CDR2 YNFKEQ. CDR3 region: CASSQEDRSYGYTF. CDR3 DNA: TGTGCCAGCAGCCAAGAGGACAGGTCCTATGGCTACACCTTC.

The gene calls are TRBV18 and TRBJ1-3; perhaps TRBD1 as D (5 bases). V was shortened by 6 bases and J by 0 bases, with 15 bases between the two germline ends. In germline, CDR1 is KGHSH, CDR2 LQKENI. This CDR3 region has 16 residues. The CDR3 is CASSRGPLPSGNTIYF. In nucleotides, the CDR3 is TGTGCCAGCTCCCGGGGCCCCCTTCCCTCTGGAAACACCATATATTTT.